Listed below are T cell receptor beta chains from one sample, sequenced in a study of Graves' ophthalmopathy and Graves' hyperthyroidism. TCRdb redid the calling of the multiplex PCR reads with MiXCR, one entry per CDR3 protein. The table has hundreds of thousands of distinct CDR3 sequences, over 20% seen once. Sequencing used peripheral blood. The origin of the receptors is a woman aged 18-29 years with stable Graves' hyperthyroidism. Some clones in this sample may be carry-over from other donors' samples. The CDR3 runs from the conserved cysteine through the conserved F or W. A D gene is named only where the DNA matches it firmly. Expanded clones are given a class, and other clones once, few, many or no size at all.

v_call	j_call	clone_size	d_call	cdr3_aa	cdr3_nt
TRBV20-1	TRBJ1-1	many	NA	CSARDRRLNTEAFF	TGCAGTGCTAGAGATCGCAGGCTGAACACTGAAGCTTTCTTT
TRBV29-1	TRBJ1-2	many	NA	CSVEEPGGAYGYTF	TGCAGCGTTGAAGAACCGGGAGGGGCCTATGGCTACACCTTC
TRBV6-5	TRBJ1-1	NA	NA	CASSYSAGKYLYTDAFF	TGTGCCAGCAGTTACTCGGCAGGGAAATACCTGTACACTGATGCTTTCTTT
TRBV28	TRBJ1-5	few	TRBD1	CAILGQANQPQHF	TGTGCCATTCTCGGACAGGCCAATCAGCCCCAGCATTTT
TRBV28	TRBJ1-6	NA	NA	CASSLHIRGSPLHF	TGTGCCAGCAGTCTCCATATTAGAGGTTCACCCCTCCACTTT
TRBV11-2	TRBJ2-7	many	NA	CASSLVSKRPYEQYF	TGTGCCAGCAGCTTAGTGAGCAAACGTCCCTACGAGCAGTACTTC
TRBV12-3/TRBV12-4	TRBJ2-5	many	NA	CASSLALGPQETQYF	TGTGCCAGCAGTTTAGCGCTGGGGCCACAAGAGACCCAGTACTTC
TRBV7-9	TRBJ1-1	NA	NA	CASSLATGMNTEAFF	TGTGCCAGCAGCTTAGCCACAGGAATGAACACTGAAGCTTTCTTT
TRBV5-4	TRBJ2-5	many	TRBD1	CASSFAGGSETQYF	TGTGCCAGCAGCTTCGCAGGGGGCTCAGAGACCCAGTACTTC
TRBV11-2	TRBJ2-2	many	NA	CASSTGGESGELFF	TGTGCCAGCAGCACCGGTGGGGAATCCGGGGAGCTGTTTTTT
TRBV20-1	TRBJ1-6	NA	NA	CSAASQMNSPLHF	TGCAGTGCAGCCAGTCAGATGAATTCACCCCTCCACTTT
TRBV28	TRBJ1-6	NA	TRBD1	CASSSTGYSPLHF	TGTGCCAGCAGTTCGACAGGGTATTCACCCCTCCACTTT
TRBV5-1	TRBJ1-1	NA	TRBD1	CASSLGGWGTEAFF	TGCGCCAGCAGCTTAGGGGGCTGGGGCACTGAAGCTTTCTTT
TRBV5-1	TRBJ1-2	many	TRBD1	CASSTGTGVDGYTF	TGCGCCAGCAGCACCGGGACAGGGGTTGATGGCTACACCTTC
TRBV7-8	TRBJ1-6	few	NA	CASSETVWNSPLHF	TGTGCCAGCAGCGAGACAGTCTGGAATTCACCCCTCCACTTT
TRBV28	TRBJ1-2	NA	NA	CASSLWPDYTF	TGTGCCAGCAGTTTATGGCCAGACTACACCTTC
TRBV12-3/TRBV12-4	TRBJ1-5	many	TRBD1	CASSQTGANQPQHF	TGTGCCAGCAGTCAAACAGGGGCTAATCAGCCCCAGCATTTT
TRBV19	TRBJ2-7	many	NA	CASRTEGGTYEQYF	TGTGCCAGTAGAACGGAGGGGGGAACCTACGAGCAGTACTTC
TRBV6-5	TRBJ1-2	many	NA	CASSYVSGDGYTF	TGTGCCAGCAGTTACGTATCAGGAGATGGCTACACCTTC
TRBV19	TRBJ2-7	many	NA	CASLPRGGREQYF	TGTGCCAGCTTGCCCAGGGGTGGTCGCGAGCAGTACTTC
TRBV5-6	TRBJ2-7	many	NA	CASSLSRTYEQYF	TGTGCCAGCAGTTTATCCCGGACCTACGAGCAGTACTTC
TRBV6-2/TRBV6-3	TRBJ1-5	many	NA	CASSYFQGFSNQPQHF	TGTGCCAGCAGTTATTTCCAGGGATTTAGCAATCAGCCCCAGCATTTT
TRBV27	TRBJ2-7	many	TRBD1	CASSSSLGTGVYEQYF	TGTGCCAGCAGTTCGTCTTTAGGGACAGGGGTCTACGAGCAGTACTTC
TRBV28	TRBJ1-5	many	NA	CASSFGVDSNQPQHF	TGTGCCAGCAGTTTTGGGGTCGATAGCAATCAGCCCCAGCATTTT
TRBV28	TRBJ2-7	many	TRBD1	CASSQGRQGAWGEQYF	TGTGCCAGCAGTCAGGGGCGACAGGGGGCGTGGGGTGAGCAGTACTTC
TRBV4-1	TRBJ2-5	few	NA	CASSQDNGETQYF	TGCGCCAGCAGCCAAGATAACGGGGAGACCCAGTACTTC
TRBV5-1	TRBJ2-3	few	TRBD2	CASSSSGSSTDTQYF	TGCGCCAGCAGCTCTAGCGGGTCTAGCACAGATACGCAGTATTTT
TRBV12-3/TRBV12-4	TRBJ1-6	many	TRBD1	CASTEAGQGRPLHF	TGTGCCAGCACCGAAGCGGGACAGGGAAGACCCCTCCACTTT
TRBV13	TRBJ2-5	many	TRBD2	CASSLGPGGGGMETQYF	TGTGCCAGCAGCTTAGGCCCGGGAGGCGGGGGGATGGAGACCCAGTACTTC
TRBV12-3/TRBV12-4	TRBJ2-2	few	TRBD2	CASKKAGAASGELFF	TGTGCCAGCAAGAAAGCGGGGGCGGCGTCCGGGGAGCTGTTTTTT
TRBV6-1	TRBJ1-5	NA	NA	CASSPHGGINQPQHF	TGTGCCAGCAGCCCGCATGGGGGGATTAATCAGCCCCAGCATTTT